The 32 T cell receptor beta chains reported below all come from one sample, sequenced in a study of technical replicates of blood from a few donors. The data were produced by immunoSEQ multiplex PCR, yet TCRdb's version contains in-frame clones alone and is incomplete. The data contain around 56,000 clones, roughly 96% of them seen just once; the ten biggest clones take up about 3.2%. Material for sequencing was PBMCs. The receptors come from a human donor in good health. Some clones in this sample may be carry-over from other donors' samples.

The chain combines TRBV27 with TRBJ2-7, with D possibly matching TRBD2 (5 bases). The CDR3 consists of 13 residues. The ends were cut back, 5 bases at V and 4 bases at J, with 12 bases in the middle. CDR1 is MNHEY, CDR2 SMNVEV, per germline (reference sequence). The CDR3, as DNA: TGTGCCAGCAGTATACTAGACGGATACGAGCAGTACTTC. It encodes CASSILDGYEQYF.

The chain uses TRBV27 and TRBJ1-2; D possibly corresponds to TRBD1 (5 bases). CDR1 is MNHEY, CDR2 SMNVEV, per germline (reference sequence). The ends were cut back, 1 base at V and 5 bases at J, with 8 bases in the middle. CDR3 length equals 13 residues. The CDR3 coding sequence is TGTGCCAGCAGTTTATTGGGGGGTTATGGCTACACCTTC. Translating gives CASSLLGGYGYTF.

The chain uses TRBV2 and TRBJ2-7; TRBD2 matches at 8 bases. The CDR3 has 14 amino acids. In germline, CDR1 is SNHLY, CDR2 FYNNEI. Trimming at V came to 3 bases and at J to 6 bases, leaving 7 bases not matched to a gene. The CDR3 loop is CASSDPAGVSEQYF. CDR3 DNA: TGTGCCAGCAGTGATCCAGCGGGAGTCTCCGAGCAGTACTTC. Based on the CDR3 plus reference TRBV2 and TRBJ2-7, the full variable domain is EPEVTQTPSHQVTQMGQEVILRCVPISNHLYFYWYRQILGQKVEFLVSFYNNEISEKSEIFDDQFSVERPDGSNFTLKIRSTKLEDSAMYFCASSDPAGVSEQYFGPGTRLTVT.

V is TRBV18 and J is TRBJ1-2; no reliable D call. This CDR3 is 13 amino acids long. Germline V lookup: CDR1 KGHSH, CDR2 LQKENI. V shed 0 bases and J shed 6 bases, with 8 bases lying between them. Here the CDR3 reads CASSPPTRNGYTF. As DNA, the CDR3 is TGTGCCAGCTCACCACCGACAAGAAATGGCTACACCTTC.

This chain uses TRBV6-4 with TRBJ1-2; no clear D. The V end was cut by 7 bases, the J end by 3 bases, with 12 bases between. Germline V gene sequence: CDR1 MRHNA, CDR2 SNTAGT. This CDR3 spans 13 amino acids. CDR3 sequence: CASKKDGDYGYTF. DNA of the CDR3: TGTGCCAGCAAAAAAGACGGAGACTATGGCTACACCTTC.

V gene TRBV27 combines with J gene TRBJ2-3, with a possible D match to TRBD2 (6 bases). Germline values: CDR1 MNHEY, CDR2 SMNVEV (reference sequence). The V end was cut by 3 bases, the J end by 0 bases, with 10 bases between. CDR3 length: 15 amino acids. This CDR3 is CASSLSRGSTDTQYF. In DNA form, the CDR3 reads TGTGCCAGCAGTTTGTCCCGGGGGAGCACAGATACGCAGTATTTT.

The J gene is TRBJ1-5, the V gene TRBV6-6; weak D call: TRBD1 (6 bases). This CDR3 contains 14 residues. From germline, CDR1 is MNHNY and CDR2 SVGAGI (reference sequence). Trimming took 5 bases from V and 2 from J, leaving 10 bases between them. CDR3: CASSGQGRNQPQHF. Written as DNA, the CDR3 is TGTGCCAGCAGTGGGCAGGGGCGCAATCAGCCCCAGCATTTT.

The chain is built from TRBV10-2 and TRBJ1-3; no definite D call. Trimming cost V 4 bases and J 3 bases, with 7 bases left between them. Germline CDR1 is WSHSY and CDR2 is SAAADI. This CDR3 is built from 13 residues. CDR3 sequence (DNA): TGCGCCAGCAGTGGGGAGATTGGAAACACCATATATTTT. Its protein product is CASSGEIGNTIYF.

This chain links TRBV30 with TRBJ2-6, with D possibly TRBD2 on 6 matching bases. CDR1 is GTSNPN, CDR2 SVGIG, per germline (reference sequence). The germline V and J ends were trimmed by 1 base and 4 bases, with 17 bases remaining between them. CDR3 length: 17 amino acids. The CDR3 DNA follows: TGTGCCTGGAGTGGGGGGGTTGTGGATACCGGGGCCAACGTCCTGACTTTC. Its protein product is CAWSGGVVDTGANVLTF.

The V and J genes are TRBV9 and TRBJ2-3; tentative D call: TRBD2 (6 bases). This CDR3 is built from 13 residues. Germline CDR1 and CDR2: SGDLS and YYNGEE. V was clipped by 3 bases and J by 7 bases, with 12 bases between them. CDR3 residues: CASSATTRNTQYF. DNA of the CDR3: TGTGCCAGCAGCGCCACGACTAGGAATACGCAGTATTTT. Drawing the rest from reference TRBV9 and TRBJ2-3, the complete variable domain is DSGVTQTPKHLITATGQRVTLRCSPRSGDLSVYWYQQSLDQGLQFLIQYYNGEERAKGNILERFSAQQFPDLHSELNLSSLELGDSALYFCASSATTRNTQYFGPGTRLTVL.

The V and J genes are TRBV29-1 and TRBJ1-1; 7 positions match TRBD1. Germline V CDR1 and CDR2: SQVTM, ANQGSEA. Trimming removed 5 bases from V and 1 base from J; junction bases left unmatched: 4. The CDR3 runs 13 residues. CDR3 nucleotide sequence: TGCAGCGTTACGGGACAGTCGAACACTGAAGCTTTCTTT. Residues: CSVTGQSNTEAFF.

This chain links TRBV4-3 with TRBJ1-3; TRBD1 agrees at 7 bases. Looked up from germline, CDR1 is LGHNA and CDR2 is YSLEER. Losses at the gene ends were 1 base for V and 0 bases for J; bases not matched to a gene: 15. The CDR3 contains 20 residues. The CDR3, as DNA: TGCGCCAGCAGCCAAGGTCTGCGGACAGGCACAGTGGGCTCTGGAAACACCATATATTTT. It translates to CASSQGLRTGTVGSGNTIYF.

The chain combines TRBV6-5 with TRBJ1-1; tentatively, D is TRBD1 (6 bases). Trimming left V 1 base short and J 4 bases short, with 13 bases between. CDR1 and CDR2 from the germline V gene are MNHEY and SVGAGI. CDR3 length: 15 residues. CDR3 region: CASSYLDSVSTEAFF. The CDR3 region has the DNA TGTGCCAGCAGTTACTTGGACAGCGTCAGCACTGAAGCTTTCTTT.

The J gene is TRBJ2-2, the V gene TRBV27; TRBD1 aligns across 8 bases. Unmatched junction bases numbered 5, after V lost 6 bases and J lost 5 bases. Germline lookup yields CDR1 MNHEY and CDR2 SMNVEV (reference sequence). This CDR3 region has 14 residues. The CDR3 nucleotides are TGTGCCAGCAGAGGACAGGGACGAACCGGGGAGCTGTTTTTT. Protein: CASRGQGRTGELFF.

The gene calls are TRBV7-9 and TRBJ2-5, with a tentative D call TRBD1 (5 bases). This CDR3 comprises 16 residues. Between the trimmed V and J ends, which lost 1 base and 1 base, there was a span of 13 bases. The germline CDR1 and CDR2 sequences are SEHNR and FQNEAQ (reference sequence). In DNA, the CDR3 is TGTGCCAGCAGCTTAGTTGGTGGGGCACGCCAAGAGACCCAGTACTTC. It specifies CASSLVGGARQETQYF. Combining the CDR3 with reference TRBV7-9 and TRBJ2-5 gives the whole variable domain DTGVSQNPRHKITKRGQNVTFRCDPISEHNRLYWYRQTLGQGPEFLTYFQNEAQLEKSRLLSDRFSAERPKGSFSTLEIQRTEQGDSAMYLCASSLVGGARQETQYFGPGTRLLVL.

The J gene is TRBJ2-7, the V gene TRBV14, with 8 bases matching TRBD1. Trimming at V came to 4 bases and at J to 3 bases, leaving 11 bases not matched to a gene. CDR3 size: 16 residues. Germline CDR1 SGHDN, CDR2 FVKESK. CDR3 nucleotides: TGTGCCAGCAGCCGCATTACCGGACAGGGAGGCTACGAGCAGTACTTC. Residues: CASSRITGQGGYEQYF.

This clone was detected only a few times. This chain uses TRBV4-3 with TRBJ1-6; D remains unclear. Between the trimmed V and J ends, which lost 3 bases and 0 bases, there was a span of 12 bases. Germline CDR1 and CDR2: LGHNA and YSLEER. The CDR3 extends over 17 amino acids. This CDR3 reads CASSQTEVSSYNSPLHF. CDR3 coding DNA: TGCGCCAGCAGCCAGACCGAGGTTAGCTCCTATAATTCACCCCTCCACTTT.

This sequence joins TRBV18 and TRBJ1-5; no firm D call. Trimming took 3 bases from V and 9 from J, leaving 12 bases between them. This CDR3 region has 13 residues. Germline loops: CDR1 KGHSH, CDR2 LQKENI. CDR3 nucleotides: TGTGCCAGCTCACCGGGGAGGGAACGGCCCCAGCATTTT. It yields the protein CASSPGRERPQHF.

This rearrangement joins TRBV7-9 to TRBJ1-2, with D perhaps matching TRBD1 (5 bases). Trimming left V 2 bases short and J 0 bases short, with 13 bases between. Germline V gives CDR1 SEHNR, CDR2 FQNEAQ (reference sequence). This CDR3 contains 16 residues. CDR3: CASSLPDRSSNYGYTF. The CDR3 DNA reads TGTGCCAGCAGCTTACCCGACAGATCTTCTAACTATGGCTACACCTTC.

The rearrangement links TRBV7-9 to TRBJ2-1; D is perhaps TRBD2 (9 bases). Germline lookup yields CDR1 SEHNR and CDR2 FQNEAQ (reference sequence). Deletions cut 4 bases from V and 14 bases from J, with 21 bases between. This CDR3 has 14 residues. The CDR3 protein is CASSSWSSGGQEFF. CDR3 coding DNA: TGTGCCAGCAGCTCTTGGAGTAGCGGGGGACAGGAGTTCTTC.

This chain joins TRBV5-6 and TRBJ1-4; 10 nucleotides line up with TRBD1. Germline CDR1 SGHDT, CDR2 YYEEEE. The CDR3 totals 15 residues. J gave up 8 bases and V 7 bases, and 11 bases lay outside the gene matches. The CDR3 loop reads CASSRGTGEGEKLFF. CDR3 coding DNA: TGTGCCAGCTCCCGGGGGACAGGGGAGGGCGAAAAACTGTTTTTT.

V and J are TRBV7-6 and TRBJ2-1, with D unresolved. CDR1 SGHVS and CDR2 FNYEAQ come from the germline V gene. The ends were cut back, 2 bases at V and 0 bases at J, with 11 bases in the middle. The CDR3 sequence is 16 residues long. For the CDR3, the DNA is TGTGCCAGCAGCTTAACGCGCGTGCGCTCCTACAATGAGCAGTTCTTC. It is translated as CASSLTRVRSYNEQFF.

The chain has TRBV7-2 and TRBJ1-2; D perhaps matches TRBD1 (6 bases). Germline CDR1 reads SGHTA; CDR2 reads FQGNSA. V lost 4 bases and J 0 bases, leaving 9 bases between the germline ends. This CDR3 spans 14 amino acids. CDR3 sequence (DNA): TGTGCCAGCAGCTCCGGACAGCCTAACTATGGCTACACCTTC. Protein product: CASSSGQPNYGYTF.

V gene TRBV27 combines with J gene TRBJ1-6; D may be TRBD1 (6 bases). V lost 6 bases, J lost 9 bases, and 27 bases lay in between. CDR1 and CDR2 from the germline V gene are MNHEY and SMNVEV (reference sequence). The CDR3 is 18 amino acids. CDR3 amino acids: CASSQSTGSYPIGSPLHF. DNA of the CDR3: TGTGCCAGCAGCCAAAGTACAGGGAGTTACCCCATAGGTTCACCCCTCCACTTT.

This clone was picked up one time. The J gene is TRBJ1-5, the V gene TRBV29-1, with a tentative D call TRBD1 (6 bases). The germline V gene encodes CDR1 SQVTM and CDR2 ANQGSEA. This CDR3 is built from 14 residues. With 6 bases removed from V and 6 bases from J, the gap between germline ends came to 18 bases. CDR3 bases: TGCAGCGTCGGAGTACAGGGAGGGGGTCAGCCCCAGCATTTT. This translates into CSVGVQGGGQPQHF.

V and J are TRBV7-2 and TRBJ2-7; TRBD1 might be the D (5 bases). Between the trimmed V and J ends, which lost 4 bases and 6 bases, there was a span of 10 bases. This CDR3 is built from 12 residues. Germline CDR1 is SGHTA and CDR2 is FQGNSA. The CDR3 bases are TGTGCCAGCAGCTCCAGGGTAGGCGAGCAGTACTTC. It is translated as CASSSRVGEQYF.

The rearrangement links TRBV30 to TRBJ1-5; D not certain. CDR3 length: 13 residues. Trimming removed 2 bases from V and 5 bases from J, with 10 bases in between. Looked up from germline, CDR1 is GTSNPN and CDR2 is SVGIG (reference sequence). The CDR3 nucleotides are TGTGCCTGGAGTTCCCAAACAGATCAGCCCCAGCATTTT. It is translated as CAWSSQTDQPQHF.

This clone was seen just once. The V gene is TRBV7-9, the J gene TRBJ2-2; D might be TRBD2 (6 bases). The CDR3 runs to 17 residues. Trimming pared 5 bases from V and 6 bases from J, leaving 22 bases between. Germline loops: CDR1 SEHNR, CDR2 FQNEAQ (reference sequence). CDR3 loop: CASSQYGGRPGAGELFF. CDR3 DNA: TGTGCCAGCAGCCAATACGGGGGACGCCCGGGCGCCGGGGAGCTGTTTTTT.

This CDR3 reads CASINPGQGTSIFNSPLHF. The CDR3 coding sequence is TGTGCCAGCATCAATCCCGGGCAGGGGACCTCCATTTTTAATTCACCCCTCCACTTT. The chain joins TRBV2 to TRBJ1-6, with D possibly matching TRBD1 (6 bases). Germline V gene sequence: CDR1 SNHLY, CDR2 FYNNEI. V gave up 7 bases and J gave up 6 bases, with 28 bases separating them. The CDR3 totals 19 residues.

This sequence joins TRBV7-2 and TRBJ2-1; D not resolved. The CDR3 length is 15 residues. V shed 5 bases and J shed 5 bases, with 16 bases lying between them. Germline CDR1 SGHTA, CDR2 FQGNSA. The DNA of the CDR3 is TGTGCCAGCAGCCAGTTAGTGGCCGGAGACAATGAGCAGTTCTTC. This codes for CASSQLVAGDNEQFF.

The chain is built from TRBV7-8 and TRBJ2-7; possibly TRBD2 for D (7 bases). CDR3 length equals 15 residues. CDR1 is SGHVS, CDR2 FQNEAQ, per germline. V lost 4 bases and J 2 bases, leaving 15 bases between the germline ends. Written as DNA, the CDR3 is TGTGCCAGCAGCTCAGTTAGGGGGAGGGCCTACGAGCAGTACTTC. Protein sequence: CASSSVRGRAYEQYF.

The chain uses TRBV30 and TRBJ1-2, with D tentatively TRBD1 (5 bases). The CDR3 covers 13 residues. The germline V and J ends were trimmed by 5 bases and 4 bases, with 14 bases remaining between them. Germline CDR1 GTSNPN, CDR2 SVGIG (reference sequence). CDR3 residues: CAWSDNPIYGYTF. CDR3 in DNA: TGTGCCTGGTCGGACAACCCAATCTATGGCTACACCTTC. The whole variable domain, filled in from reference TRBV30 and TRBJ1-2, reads SQTIHQWPATLVQPVGSPLSLECTVEGTSNPNLYWYRQAAGRGLQLLFYSVGIGQISSEVPQNLSASRPQDRQFILSSKKLLLSDSGFYLCAWSDNPIYGYTFGSGTRLTVV.